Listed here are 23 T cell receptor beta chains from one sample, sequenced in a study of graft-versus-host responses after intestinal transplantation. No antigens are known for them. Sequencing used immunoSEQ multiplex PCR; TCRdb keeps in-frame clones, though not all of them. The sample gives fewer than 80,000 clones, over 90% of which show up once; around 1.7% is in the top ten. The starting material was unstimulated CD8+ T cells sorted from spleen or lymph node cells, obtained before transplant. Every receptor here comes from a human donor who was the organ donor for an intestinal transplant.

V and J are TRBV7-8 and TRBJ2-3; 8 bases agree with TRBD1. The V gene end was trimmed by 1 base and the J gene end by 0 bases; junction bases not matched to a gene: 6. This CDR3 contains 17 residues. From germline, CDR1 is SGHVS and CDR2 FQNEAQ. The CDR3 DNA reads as TGTGCCAGCAGCTTAGAGAGGGACAGGCCCAGCACAGATACGCAGTATTTT. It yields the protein CASSLERDRPSTDTQYF.

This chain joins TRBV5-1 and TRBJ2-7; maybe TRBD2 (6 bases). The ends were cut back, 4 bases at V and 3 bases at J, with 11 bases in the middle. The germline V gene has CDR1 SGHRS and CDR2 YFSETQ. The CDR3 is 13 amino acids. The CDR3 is CASSTDYRYEQYF. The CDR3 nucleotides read TGCGCCAGCAGCACGGACTACCGCTACGAGCAGTACTTC.

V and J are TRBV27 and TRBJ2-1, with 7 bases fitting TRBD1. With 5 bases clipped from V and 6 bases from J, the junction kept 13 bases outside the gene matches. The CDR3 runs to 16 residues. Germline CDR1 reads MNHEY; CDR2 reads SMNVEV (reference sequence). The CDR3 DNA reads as TGTGCCAGCAGTATAGGGGGCGCCTTTGTAGTCAATGAGCAGTTCTTC. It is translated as CASSIGGAFVVNEQFF.

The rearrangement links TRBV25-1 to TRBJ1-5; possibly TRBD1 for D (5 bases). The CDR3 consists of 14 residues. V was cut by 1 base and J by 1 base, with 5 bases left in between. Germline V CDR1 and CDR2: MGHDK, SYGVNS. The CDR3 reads CASSEWGSNQPQHF. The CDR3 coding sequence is TGTGCCAGCAGTGAATGGGGCAGCAATCAGCCCCAGCATTTT.

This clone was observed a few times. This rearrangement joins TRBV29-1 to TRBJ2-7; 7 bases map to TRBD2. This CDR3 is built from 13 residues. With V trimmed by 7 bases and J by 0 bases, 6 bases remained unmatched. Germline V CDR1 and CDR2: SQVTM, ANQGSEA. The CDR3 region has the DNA TGCAGCGCCGTAAGCGGGGCCTCCTACGAGCAGTACTTC. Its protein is CSAVSGASYEQYF.

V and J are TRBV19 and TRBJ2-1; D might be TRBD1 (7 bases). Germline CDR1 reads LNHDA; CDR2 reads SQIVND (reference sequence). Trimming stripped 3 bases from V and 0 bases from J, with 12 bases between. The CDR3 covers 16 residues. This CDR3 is CASSIVQGGSYNEQFF. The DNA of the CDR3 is TGTGCCAGTAGTATTGTCCAGGGGGGCTCCTACAATGAGCAGTTCTTC.

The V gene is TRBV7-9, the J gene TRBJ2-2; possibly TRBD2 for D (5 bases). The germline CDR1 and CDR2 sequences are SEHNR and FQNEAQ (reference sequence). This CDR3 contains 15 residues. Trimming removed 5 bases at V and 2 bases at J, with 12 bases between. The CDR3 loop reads CASSAPRGNTGELFF. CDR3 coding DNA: TGTGCCAGCAGCGCCCCACGGGGAAACACCGGGGAGCTGTTTTTT.

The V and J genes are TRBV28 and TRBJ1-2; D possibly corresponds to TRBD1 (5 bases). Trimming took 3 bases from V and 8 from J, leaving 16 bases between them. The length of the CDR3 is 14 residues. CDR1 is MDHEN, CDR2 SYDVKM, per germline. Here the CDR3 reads CASSFGGSGLGYTF. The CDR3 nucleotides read TGTGCCAGCAGTTTTGGGGGTAGCGGTCTGGGCTACACCTTC.

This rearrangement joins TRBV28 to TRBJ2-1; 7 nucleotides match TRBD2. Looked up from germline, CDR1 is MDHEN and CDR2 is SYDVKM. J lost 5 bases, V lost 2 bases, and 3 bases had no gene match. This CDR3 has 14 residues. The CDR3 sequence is CASSLGLADNEQFF. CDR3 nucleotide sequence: TGTGCCAGCAGTTTAGGGCTAGCGGACAATGAGCAGTTCTTC.

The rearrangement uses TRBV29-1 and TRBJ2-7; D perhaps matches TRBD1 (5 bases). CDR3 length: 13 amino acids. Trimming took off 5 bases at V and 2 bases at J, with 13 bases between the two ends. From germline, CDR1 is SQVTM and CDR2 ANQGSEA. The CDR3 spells CSVPGLRPYEQYF. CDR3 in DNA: TGCAGCGTTCCAGGGTTGCGGCCCTACGAGCAGTACTTC.

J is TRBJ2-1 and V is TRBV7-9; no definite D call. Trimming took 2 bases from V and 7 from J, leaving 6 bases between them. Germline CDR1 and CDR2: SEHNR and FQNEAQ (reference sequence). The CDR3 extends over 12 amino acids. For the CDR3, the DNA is TGTGCCAGCAGCTTATCCAGGAATGAGCAGTTCTTC. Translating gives CASSLSRNEQFF.

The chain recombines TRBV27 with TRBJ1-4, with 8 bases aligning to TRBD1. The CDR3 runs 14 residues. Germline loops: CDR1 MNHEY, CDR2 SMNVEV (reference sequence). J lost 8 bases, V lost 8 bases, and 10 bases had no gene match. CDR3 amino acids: CASRPQGAGEKLFF. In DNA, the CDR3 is TGTGCCAGCCGGCCTCAGGGGGCGGGCGAAAAACTGTTTTTT.

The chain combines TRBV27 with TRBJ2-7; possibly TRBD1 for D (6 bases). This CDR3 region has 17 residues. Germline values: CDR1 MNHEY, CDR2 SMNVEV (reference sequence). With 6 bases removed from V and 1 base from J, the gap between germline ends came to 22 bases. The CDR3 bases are TGTGCCAGCAGGGCTTACACCGACAGGTTAGCTTCCTACGAGCAGTACTTC. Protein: CASRAYTDRLASYEQYF.

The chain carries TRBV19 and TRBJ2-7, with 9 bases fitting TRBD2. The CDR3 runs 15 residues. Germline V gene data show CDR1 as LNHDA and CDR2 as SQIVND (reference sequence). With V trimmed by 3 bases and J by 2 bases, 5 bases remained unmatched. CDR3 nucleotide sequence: TGTGCCAGTAGTATCTGGCTAGCGGGGCCCTACGAGCAGTACTTC. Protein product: CASSIWLAGPYEQYF.

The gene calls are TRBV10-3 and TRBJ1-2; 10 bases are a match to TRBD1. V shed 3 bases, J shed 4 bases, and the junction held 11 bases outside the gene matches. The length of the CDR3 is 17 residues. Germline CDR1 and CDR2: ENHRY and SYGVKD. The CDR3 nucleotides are TGTGCCATCAGTGAAGAAGAGGGGACAGGGGCGGCCTATGGCTACACCTTC. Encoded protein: CAISEEEGTGAAYGYTF.

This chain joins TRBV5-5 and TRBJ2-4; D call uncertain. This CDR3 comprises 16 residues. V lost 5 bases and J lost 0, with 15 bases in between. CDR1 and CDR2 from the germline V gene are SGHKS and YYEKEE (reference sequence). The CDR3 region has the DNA TGTGCCAGCAGGGCGGCGGTAAGTTTAGCCAAAAACATTCAGTACTTC. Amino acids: CASRAAVSLAKNIQYF.

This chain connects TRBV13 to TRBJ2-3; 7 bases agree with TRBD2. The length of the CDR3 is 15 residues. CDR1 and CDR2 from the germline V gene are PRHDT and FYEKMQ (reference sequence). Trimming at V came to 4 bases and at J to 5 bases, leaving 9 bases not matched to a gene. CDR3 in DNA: TGTGCCAGCAGCTCGCTAGGCGGGAGTGTAGATACGCAGTATTTT. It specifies CASSSLGGSVDTQYF.

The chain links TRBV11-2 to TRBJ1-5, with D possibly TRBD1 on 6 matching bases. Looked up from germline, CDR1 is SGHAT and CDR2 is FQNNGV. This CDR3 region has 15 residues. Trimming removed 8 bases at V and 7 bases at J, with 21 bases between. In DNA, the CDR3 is TGTGCCAGCCGGCTCTTGGGGGCGCCGGACCAGCCCCAGCATTTT. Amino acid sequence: CASRLLGAPDQPQHF.

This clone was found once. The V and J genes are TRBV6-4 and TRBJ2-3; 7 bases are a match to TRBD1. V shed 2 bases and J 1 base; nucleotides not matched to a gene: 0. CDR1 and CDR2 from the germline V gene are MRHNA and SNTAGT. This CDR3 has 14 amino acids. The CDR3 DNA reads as TGTGCCAGCAGTGACGGGACAGGCACAGATACGCAGTATTTT. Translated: CASSDGTGTDTQYF.

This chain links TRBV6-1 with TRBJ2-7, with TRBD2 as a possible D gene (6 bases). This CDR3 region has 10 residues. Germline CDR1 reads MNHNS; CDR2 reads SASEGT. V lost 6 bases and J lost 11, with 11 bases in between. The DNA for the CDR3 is TGTGCCAGCAGGGGACTTTGGGAGTACTTC. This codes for CASRGLWEYF.

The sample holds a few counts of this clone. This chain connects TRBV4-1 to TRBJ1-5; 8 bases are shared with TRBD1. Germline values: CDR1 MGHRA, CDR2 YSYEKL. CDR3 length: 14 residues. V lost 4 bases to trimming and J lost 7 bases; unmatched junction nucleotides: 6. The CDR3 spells CASSLQGEGQPQHF. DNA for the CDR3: TGCGCCAGCAGCCTACAGGGGGAAGGACAGCCCCAGCATTTT.

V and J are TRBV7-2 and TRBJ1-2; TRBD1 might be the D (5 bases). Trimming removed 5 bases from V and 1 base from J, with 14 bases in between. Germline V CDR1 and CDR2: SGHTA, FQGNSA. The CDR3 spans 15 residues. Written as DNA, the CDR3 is TGTGCCAGCAGCCCCCCAGGGAGGCGTAACTATGGCTACACCTTC. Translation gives CASSPPGRRNYGYTF.

The CDR3 sequence is CASSDASGQWNNEQFF. The DNA for the CDR3 is TGTGCCAGCAGTGACGCTAGCGGGCAGTGGAACAATGAGCAGTTCTTC. J is TRBJ2-1 and V is TRBV2; 8 positions agree with TRBD2. The CDR3 covers 16 residues. CDR1 is SNHLY, CDR2 FYNNEI, per germline. V lost 3 bases, J lost 5 bases, and 9 bases stayed unmatched.